A single sample gave rise to the 5 T cell receptor beta chains below, sequenced in a study of CD8 T cells in ankylosing spondylitis (dated by TCRdb to about 2017). Library preparation was by 5' RACE. The sequencer listed for this sample is Illumina HiSeq 2500. TCRdb ran its own pipeline on the public reads, namely fastp trimming at Q25 and MiXCR clone calling, and kept in-frame beta chains. One record per CDR3 amino acid sequence lists the most common genes and DNA. A total of a few hundred thousand distinct CDR3 sequences appear in this sample, 9.5% to 13% of them only once. Of the sample, 8% to 9.5% falls within the top ten clones. The material sequenced was blood, either unsorted or a sorted T cell fraction (not recorded which). The receptors were sampled from a female donor with ankylosing spondylitis or in good health (not recorded which).

The rearrangement joins TRBV27 to TRBJ2-7; D remains ambiguous. Trimming stripped 3 bases from V and 0 bases from J, with 9 bases between. The germline gives CDR1 MNHEY, CDR2 SMNVEV (reference sequence). The CDR3 has 14 amino acids. CDR3 sequence reads: CASSFGLSSYEQYF. DNA for the CDR3: TGTGCCAGCAGTTTCGGGCTTAGCTCCTACGAGCAGTACTTC.

This clonotype came up a few times. The chain employs TRBV18 and TRBJ2-7, with 10 nucleotides matching TRBD2. Germline V gene sequence: CDR1 KGHSH, CDR2 LQKENI. The CDR3 contains 14 residues. The ends lost 2 bases at V and 3 bases at J; junction bases unmatched: 1. The CDR3 spells CASSPASGSYEQYF. CDR3 nucleotide sequence: TGTGCCAGCTCACCAGCTAGCGGGAGCTACGAGCAGTACTTC.

The CDR3 sequence is CASRAGTSSYEQYF. CDR3 in DNA: TGTGCCAGCAGGGCCGGGACATCCTCTTACGAGCAGTACTTC. The chain combines TRBV2 with TRBJ2-7; perhaps TRBD1 as D (6 bases). Trimming shortened V by 6 bases and J by 4 bases, and 16 bases separated the two germline ends. Germline V gene data show CDR1 as SNHLY and CDR2 as FYNNEI. CDR3 length: 14 amino acids.

This clonotype was seen more than once but under ten times. The rearrangement joins TRBV18 to TRBJ1-5; D is unclear. The CDR3 runs to 16 residues. V was clipped by 1 base and J by 0 bases, with 10 bases between them. Looked up from germline, CDR1 is KGHSH and CDR2 is LQKENI. CDR3 in DNA: TGTGCCAGCTCACCACGTAGTCAAGATAGCAATCAGCCCCAGCATTTT. Translating gives CASSPRSQDSNQPQHF.

The chain recombines TRBV12-3 or TRBV12-4 with TRBJ2-7, with D hard to call. V shed 6 bases and J shed 6 bases, with 15 bases lying between them. The CDR3 runs to 13 residues. CDR3 coding DNA: TGTGCCAGCAGCCTCGGCGCAGACGGCGAGCAGTACTTC. Protein product: CASSLGADGEQYF.